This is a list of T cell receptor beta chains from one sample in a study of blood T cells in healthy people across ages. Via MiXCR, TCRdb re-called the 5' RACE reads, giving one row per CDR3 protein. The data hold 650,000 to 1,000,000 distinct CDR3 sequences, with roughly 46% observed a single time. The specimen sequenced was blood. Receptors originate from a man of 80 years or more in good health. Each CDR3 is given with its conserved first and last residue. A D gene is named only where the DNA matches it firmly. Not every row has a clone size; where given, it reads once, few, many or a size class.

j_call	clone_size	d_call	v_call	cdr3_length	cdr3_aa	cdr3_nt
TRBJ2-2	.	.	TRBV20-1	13	CSARDLSTGELFF	TGCAGTGCTAGAGATCTTAGCACCGGGGAGCTGTTTTTT
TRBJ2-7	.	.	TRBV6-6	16	CASSYSRQGIAYEQYF	TGTGCCAGCAGTTACTCGAGGCAGGGTATTGCCTACGAGCAGTACTTC
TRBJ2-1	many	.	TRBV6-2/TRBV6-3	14	CASSSGLVYNEQFF	TGTGCCAGCAGTTCAGGACTGGTATACAATGAGCAGTTCTTC
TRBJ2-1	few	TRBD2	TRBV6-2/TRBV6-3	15	CASSYGTSGYNEQFF	TGTGCCAGCAGTTATGGGACTAGCGGCTACAATGAGCAGTTCTTC
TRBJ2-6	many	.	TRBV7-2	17	CASSLQGFAAGANVLTF	TGTGCCAGCAGCTTACAGGGATTCGCGGCTGGGGCCAACGTCCTGACTTTC
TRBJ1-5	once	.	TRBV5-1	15	CASSLSGQLNQPQHF	TGCGCCAGCAGCTTGTCCGGACAGCTTAATCAGCCCCAGCATTTT
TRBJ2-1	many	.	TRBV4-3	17	CASSQDRGRGSYNEQFF	TGCGCCAGCAGCCAAGATCGGGGGCGGGGCTCCTACAATGAGCAGTTCTTC
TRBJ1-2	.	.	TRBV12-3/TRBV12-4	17	CASSRGGGVTPNYGYTF	TGTGCCAGCAGTCGAGGAGGAGGGGTAACCCCTAACTATGGCTACACCTTC
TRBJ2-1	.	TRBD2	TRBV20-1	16	CSARSGTSGRALRQFF	TGCAGTGCTAGATCTGGGACTAGCGGGAGGGCCCTCCGTCAGTTCTTC
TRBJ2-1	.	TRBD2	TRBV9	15	CASSVQSGSYNEQFF	TGTGCCAGCAGCGTACAAAGCGGGAGCTACAATGAGCAGTTCTTC
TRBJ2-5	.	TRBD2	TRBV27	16	CASSSTSSGARETQYF	TGTGCCAGCAGTTCCACTTCTAGCGGCGCGAGAGAGACCCAGTACTTC
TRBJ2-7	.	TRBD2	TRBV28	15	CASSRLAGKYNEQYF	TGTGCCAGCAGCCGATTAGCGGGAAAGTACAATGAGCAGTACTTC
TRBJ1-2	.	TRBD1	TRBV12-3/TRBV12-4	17	CASTIPGQALYSYGYTF	TGTGCCAGCACCATTCCGGGACAGGCGCTCTACTCCTATGGCTACACCTTC
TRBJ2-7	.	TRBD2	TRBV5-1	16	CASSWGLAEPSYEQYF	TGCGCCAGCAGCTGGGGACTAGCGGAGCCCTCCTACGAGCAGTACTTC
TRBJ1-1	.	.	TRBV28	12	CASTFTNTEAFF	TGTGCCAGCACCTTTACGAACACTGAAGCTTTCTTT
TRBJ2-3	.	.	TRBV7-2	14	CASSLTLALGTQYF	TGTGCCAGCAGCTTAACCCTGGCGCTCGGTACGCAGTATTTT
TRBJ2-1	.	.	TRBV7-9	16	CASSTWGREKYNEQFF	TGTGCCAGCAGCACATGGGGCCGGGAGAAATACAATGAGCAGTTCTTC
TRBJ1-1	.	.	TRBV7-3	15	CASKIGRTANTEAFF	TGTGCCAGCAAAATAGGACGGACAGCGAACACTGAAGCTTTCTTT
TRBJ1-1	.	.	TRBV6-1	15	CASSPQTLLNTEAFF	TGTGCCAGCAGTCCACAGACATTATTGAACACTGAAGCTTTCTTT
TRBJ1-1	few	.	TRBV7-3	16	CASSPTGPATDTEAFF	TGTGCCAGCAGCCCCACGGGGCCCGCAACAGACACTGAAGCTTTCTTT
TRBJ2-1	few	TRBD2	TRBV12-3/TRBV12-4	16	CASSRLAGFSYNEQFF	TGTGCCAGCAGCCGACTAGCGGGATTCTCCTACAATGAGCAGTTCTTC
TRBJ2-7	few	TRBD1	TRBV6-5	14	CASSYRQGDYEQYF	TGTGCCAGCAGTTATCGGCAGGGGGACTACGAGCAGTACTTC
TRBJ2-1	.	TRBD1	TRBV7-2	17	CASSFLTGGELHYEQFF	TGTGCCAGCAGCTTTCTGACAGGGGGGGAGCTACATTATGAGCAGTTCTTC
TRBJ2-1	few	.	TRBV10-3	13	CAISALAYNEQFF	TGTGCCATCAGTGCACTGGCTTACAATGAGCAGTTCTTC
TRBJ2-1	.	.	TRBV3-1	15	CASRASDLAGNEQFF	TGTGCCAGCAGAGCAAGTGATCTAGCTGGCAATGAGCAGTTCTTC
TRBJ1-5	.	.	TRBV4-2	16	CASSPRAKGEGQPRHF	TGTGCCAGCAGCCCGAGGGCCAAGGGTGAGGGTCAGCCCCGGCATTTT
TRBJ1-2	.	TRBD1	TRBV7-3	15	CARSQQGAGVGGYTF	TGTGCCAGAAGCCAACAGGGGGCTGGAGTAGGTGGCTACACCTTC
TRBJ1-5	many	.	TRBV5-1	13	CASRPSSEEPQHF	TGCGCCAGCAGACCCAGTAGCGAGGAGCCCCAGCATTTT
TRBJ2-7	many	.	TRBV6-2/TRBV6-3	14	CASRVSSLSYEQYF	TGTGCCAGCCGGGTTTCGAGTCTTTCCTACGAGCAGTACTTC
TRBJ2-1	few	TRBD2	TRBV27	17	CASSLSGGGSSYNEQFF	TGTGCCAGCAGTTTATCTGGCGGCGGGAGCTCCTACAATGAGCAGTTCTTC
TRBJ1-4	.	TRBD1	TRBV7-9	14	CASSADRVEEKLFF	TGTGCCAGCAGCGCCGACAGGGTTGAGGAAAAACTGTTTTTT
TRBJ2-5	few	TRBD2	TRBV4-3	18	CASSQEGWETGGLETQYF	TGCGCCAGCAGCCAAGAGGGCTGGGAGACGGGAGGGCTGGAGACCCAGTACTTC
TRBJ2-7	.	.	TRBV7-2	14	CASSGSDNTYEQYF	TGTGCCAGCAGCGGATCTGACAACACCTACGAGCAGTACTTC
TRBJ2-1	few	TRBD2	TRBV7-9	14	CASTVLAGHNEQFF	TGTGCCAGCACTGTTCTAGCGGGGCACAATGAGCAGTTCTTC
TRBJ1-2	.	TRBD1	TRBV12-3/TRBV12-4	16	CASSPWGQPPNYGYTF	TGTGCCAGCAGTCCTTGGGGACAGCCGCCTAACTATGGCTACACCTTC
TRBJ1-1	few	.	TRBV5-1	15	CASSLFGGANTEAFF	TGCGCCAGCAGCTTGTTTGGGGGGGCGAACACTGAAGCTTTCTTT
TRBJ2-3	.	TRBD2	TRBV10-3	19	CAITEGRASGGRSTDTQYF	TGTGCCATCACGGAAGGAAGGGCTAGCGGGGGACGAAGCACAGATACGCAGTATTTT
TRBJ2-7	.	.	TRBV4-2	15	CASSQDRHDTYEQYF	TGTGCCAGCAGCCAAGATCGCCACGACACCTACGAGCAGTACTTC
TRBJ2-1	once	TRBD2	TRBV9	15	CASSVVTSVGSEQFF	TGTGCCAGCAGCGTAGTTACTAGCGTGGGGAGTGAGCAGTTCTTC
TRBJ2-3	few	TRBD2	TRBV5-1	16	CASSYLAGRGTDTQYF	TGCGCCAGCAGCTACCTAGCGGGAAGAGGCACAGATACGCAGTATTTT
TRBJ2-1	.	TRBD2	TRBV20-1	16	CSARTNSEGGRNEQFF	TGCAGTGCTAGAACCAACTCCGAGGGAGGGCGGAATGAGCAGTTCTTC
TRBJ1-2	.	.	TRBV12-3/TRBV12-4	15	CASSGESARGYGYTF	TGTGCCAGCAGTGGGGAGAGCGCCAGGGGCTATGGCTACACCTTC